This T cell receptor beta chain was found in a study of PD-1 blockade in classical Hodgkin lymphoma. Notes on the study in general: Newly diagnosed patients and complete responders had comparable diversity at baseline.

Germline lookup yields CDR1 MNHEY and CDR2 SVGAGI. The V end was cut by 5 bases, the J end by 0 bases, with 11 bases between. This CDR3 has 14 residues. For this clone: The antigen remains undetermined.

Time point given: cycle 4 day 1 (C4D1), after five to seven weeks of nivolumab. There was relapse after autologous stem cell transplantation in every patient, and there was variation in brentuximab vedotin exposure. Libraries were prepared by immunoSEQ multiplex PCR; TCRdb keeps only in-frame clonotypes and omits some of them. Of more than 75,000 clones in the sample, approximately 94% were seen once. The sample consisted of peripheral blood mononuclear cells (PBMCs), taken before the fourth cycle of nivolumab. The TCR sequence derives from a human donor with classical Hodgkin lymphoma. The chain is built from TRBV6-5 and TRBJ2-7; D possibly matches TRBD1 or TRBD2 (6 bases each). The CDR3 sequence: CASSKQGGSYEQYF. Here the CDR3 DNA reads TGTGCCAGCAGTAAACAGGGAGGCTCCTACGAGCAGTACTTC.